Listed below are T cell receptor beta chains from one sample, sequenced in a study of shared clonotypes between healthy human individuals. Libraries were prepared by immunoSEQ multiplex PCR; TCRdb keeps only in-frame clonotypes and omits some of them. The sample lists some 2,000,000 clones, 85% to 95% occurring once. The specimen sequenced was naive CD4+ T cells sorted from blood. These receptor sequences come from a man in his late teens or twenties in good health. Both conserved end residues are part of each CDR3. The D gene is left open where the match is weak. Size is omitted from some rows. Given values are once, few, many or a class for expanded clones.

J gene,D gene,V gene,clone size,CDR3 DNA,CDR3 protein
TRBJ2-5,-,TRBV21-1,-,TGTGCCAGCAGCAAAGAGGAGGACGAGCGGTTTCCCCAGTACTTC,CASSKEEDERFPQYF
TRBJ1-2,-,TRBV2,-,TGTGCCAGCAGTGTCCGGGCAGCTTCGGATGGCTACACCTTC,CASSVRAASDGYTF
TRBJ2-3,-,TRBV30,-,TGTGCCTGGAGCGGACGAACTAGGAGGGCTAGGTTT,CAWSGRTRRARF
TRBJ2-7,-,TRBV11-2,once,TGTGCCAGCAGCACCGGGACAGAGCAGTACTTC,CASSTGTEQYF
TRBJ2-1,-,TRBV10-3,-,TGTGCCATCAGCACCGGGACCGACCGCCTACTCTCCTACAATGAGCAGTTCTTC,CAISTGTDRLLSYNEQFF
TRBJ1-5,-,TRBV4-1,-,TGCGCCAGCAGCCAAGAGACGGGACAGCCCCAGCATTTT,CASSQETGQPQHF
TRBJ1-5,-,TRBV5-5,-,TGTGCCAGCAGCTTGGGGGGCGCGGGTCAGCCCCAGCATTTT,CASSLGGAGQPQHF
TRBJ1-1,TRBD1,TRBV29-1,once,TGCAGCGTTGTGGCAGGGGGTCAGGGCACTGAAGCTTTCTTT,CSVVAGGQGTEAFF
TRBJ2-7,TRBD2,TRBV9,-,TGTGCCAGCAGCGTAGGGACTAGCGGGAACTACGAGCAGTACTTC,CASSVGTSGNYEQYF
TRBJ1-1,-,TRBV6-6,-,TGTGCCAGCAGTTACTCGCGGGGGCAACGAGTAACTTTCTTT,CASSYSRGQRVTFF